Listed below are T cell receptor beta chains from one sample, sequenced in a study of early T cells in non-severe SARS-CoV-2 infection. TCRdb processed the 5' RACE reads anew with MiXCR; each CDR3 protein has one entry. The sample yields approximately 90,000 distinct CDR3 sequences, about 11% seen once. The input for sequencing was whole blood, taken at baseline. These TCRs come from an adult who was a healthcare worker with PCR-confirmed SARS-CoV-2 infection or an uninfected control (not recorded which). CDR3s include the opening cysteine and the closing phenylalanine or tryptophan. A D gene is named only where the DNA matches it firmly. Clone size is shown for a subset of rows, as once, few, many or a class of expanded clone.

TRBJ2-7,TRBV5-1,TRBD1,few,TGCGCCAGCAGCTTGGTTGGAACGGGACAGGTGAAGAACGAGCAGTACTTC,CASSLVGTGQVKNEQYF
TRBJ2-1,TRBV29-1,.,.,TGCAGCGTTTACGCCGGGAGCCTCTACAATGAGCAGTTCTTC,CSVYAGSLYNEQFF
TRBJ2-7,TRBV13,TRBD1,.,TGTGCCAGCAGCTCAAGGACAGGGCAAGAGCAGTACTTC,CASSSRTGQEQYF
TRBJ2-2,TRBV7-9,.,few,TGTGCCAGCAGCGGGTCAGCCGTTTGGGACACCGGGGAGCTGTTTTTT,CASSGSAVWDTGELFF
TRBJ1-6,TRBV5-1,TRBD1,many,TGCGCCAGCAGCTCCGGGACAGAGAATTCACCCCTCCACTTT,CASSSGTENSPLHF
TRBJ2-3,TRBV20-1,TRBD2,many,TGCAGTGCTAGAGCCCGCGGGGGGGCCTTAACAGATACGCAGTATTTT,CSARARGGALTDTQYF
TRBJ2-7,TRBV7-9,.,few,TGTGCCAGCAGCCCTGGGGGACGTAGCGACTACGAGCAGTACTTC,CASSPGGRSDYEQYF
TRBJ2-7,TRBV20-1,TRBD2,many,TGCAGTGCCTTCGCGAGCGGGAGGGGGTATGAGCAGTACTTC,CSAFASGRGYEQYF
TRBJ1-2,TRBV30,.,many,TGTGCCTGGAGGGGACCGAGTAGATATGGCTACACCTTC,CAWRGPSRYGYTF
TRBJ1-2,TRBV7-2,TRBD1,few,TGTGCCAGCAGCTTATATGGACAGGGACCCTATGGCTACACCTTC,CASSLYGQGPYGYTF
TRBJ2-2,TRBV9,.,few,TGTGCCAGCAGCGCGGATAACGGGGAGCTGTTTTTT,CASSADNGELFF
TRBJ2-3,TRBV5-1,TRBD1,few,TGCGCCAGCAGCTTGGCCGGACAGGGGCGGAGTACGCAGTATTTT,CASSLAGQGRSTQYF
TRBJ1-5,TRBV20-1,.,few,TGCAGTGCTAGAGGACCTTTGGGCAGCAATCAGCCCCAGCATTTT,CSARGPLGSNQPQHF
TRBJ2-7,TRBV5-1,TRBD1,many,TGCGCCAGCAAACGTGGAGGGACAGGGGATGGCGAGCAGTACTTC,CASKRGGTGDGEQYF
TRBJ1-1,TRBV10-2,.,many,TGCGCCAGCAGTGAACAGATTTCGAACACTGAAGCTTTCTTT,CASSEQISNTEAFF
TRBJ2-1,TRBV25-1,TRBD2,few,TGTGCCAGCAGTCCGCGACTAGCGGGGGGGCCTATCTTGTACAATGAGCAGTTCTTC,CASSPRLAGGPILYNEQFF
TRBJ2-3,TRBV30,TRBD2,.,TGTGCCTGGGAGCGGGGGACTAGCACAGATACGCAGTATTTT,CAWERGTSTDTQYF
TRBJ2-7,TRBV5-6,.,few,TGTGCCAGCAGCTTTCTCAGGGACTACGAGCAGTACTTC,CASSFLRDYEQYF
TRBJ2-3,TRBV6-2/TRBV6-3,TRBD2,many,TGTGCCAGCAAGGGACTAGCGGGACGCAATACGCAGTATTTT,CASKGLAGRNTQYF
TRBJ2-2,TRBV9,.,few,TGTGCCAGCAGCACCAACCCGGGAGCCTCGAACACCGGGGAGCTGTTTTTT,CASSTNPGASNTGELFF
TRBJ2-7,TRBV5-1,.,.,TGCGCCAGCAGCTTGGCTTTCTCGTCCTACGAGCAGTACTTC,CASSLAFSSYEQYF
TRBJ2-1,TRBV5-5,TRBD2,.,TGTGCCAGCAGCCTGAGGGTCATAGCGGGAGGGCCCTACAATGAGCAGTTCTTC,CASSLRVIAGGPYNEQFF
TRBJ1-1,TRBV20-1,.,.,TGCAGTGCTAGTGATCCGGGATCCGGGGGCACTGAAGCTTTCTTT,CSASDPGSGGTEAFF
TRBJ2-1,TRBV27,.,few,TGTGCCAGCAGTTCCAGGTCGCTCCTCCTTTACAATGAGCAGTTCTTC,CASSSRSLLLYNEQFF
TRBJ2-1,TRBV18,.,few,TGTGTCAGCTCACCACCCCCAGCGGGGCCAGGGGATGAGCAGTTCTTC,CVSSPPPAGPGDEQFF